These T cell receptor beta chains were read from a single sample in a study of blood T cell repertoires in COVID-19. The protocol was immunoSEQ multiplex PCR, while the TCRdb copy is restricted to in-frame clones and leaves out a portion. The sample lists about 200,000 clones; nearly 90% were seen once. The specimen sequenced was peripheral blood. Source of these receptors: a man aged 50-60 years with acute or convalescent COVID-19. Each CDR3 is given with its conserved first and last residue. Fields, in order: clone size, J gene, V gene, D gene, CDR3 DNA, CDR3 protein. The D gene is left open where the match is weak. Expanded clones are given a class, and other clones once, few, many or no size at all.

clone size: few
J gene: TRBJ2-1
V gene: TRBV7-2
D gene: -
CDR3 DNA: TGTGCCAGCAGCTTAGCCGGGAGCTCCTACAATGAGCAGTTCTTC
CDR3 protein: CASSLAGSSYNEQFF

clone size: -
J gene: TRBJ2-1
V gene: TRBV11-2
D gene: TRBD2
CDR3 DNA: TGTGCCAGCAGCTTTAGCGGGAGAAAGTGGAATGAGCAGTTCTTC
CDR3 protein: CASSFSGRKWNEQFF

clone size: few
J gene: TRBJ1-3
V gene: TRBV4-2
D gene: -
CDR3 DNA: TGTGCCAGCAGCCAACCTGACTCCAGCCTTGGAAACACCATATATTTT
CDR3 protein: CASSQPDSSLGNTIYF

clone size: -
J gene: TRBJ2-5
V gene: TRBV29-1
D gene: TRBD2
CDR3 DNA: TGCAGCGTTAGAGCCGGGACTAGCGGTCGGGGGACCCAGTACTTC
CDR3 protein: CSVRAGTSGRGTQYF

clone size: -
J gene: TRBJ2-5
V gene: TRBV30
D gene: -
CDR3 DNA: TGTGCCTGGATTTCCGGGGGGCACCGGGACTTC
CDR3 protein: CAWISGGHRDF

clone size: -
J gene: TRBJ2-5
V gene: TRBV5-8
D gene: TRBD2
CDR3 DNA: TGTGCCAGCACCAAGTCCTGGCGGGGGGACCAAGAGACCCAGTACTTC
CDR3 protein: CASTKSWRGDQETQYF

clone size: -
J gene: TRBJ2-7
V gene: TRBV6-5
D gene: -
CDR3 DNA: TGTGCCAGCAGTTTCGAAAGAACGGGTGCTCCATACGAGCAGTACTTC
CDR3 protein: CASSFERTGAPYEQYF

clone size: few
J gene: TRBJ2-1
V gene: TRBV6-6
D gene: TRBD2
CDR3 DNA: TGTGCCAGCAGTTCCAGAGCGGGGGACAATGAGCAGTTCTTC
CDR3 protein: CASSSRAGDNEQFF

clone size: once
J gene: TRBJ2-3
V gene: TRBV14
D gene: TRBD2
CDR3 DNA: TGTGCCAGCAGCCAGGCCGGGACTAGCAGTACGCAGTATTTT
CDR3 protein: CASSQAGTSSTQYF

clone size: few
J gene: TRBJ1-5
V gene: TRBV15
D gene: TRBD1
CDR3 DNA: TGTGCCACCAGCAGAGATGGGTTGGGACAGGGGAACCAGCCCCAGCATTTT
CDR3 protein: CATSRDGLGQGNQPQHF

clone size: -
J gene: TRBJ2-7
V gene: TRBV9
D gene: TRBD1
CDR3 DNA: TGTGCCAGCAGCGCGGCGACAGGGCTATACGAGCAGTACTTC
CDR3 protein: CASSAATGLYEQYF

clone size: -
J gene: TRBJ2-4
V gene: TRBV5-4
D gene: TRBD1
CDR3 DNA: TGTGCCAGCAGCTCCAGGACAGGGTACAGTCCACAGTACTTC
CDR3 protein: CASSSRTGYSPQYF

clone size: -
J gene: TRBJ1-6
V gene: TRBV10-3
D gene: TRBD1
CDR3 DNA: TGTGCCATCAGTGAACAGACAGGGTCTAATTCACCCCTCCACTTT
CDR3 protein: CAISEQTGSNSPLHF

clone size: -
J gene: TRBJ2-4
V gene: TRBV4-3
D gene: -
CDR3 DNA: TGCGCCAGCAGCCGGGGGCGGCTGGGGAAGAGGTACTTC
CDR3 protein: CASSRGRLGKRYF

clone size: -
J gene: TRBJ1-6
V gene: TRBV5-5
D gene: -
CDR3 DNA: TGTGCCAGCAGCTTGGTAGGACAGATTAATTCACCCCTCCACTTT
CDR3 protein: CASSLVGQINSPLHF

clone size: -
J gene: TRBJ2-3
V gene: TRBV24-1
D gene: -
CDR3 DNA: TGTGCCACCAGCCCGCCGCGAGGGCACGGACTCACAGATACGCAGTATTTT
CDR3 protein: CATSPPRGHGLTDTQYF

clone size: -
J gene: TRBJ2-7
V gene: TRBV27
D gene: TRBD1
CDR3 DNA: TGTGCCAGCAGTCTCTTGGACAGGTCCTACGAGCAGTACTTC
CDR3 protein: CASSLLDRSYEQYF

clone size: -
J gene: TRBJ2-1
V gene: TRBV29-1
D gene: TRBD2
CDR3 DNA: TGCAGCGACCTCCGGGACTACAACTACAATGAGCAGTTCTTC
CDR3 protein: CSDLRDYNYNEQFF

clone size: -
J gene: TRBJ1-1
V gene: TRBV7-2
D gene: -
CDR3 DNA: TGTGCCAGCAGCTTAGTCTTAACTGAAGCTTTCTTT
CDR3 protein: CASSLVLTEAFF

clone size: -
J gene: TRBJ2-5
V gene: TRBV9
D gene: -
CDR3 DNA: TGTGCCAGCAGCGTAGACGGGAAGTGGTTGGGGACCCAGTACTTC
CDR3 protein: CASSVDGKWLGTQYF

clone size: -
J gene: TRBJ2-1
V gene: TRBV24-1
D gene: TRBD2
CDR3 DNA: TGTGCCACCAATGATTCCGGGACTAAAAATGAGCAGTTCTTC
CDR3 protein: CATNDSGTKNEQFF

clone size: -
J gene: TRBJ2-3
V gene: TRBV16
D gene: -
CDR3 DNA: TGTGCCAGCAGCCAATCGGGCATAGATACGCAGTATTTT
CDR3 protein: CASSQSGIDTQYF

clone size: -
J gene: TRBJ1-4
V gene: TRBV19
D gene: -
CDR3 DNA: TGTGCCAGTAGTACCGGGTCTACAACTAATGAAAAACTGTTTTTT
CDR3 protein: CASSTGSTTNEKLFF

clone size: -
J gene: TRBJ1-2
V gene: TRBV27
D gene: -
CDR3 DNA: TGTGCCAGCAGTCCCACTAACTATGGCTACACCTTC
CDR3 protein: CASSPTNYGYTF

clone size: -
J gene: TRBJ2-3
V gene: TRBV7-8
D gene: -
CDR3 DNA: TGTGCCAGCAATGCGGGGGCTGATACGCAGTATTTT
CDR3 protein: CASNAGADTQYF

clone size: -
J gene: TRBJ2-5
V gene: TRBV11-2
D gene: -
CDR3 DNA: TGTGCCAGCAGCTTAGGAGGGCGAACGCTGGAGACCCAGTACTTC
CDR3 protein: CASSLGGRTLETQYF

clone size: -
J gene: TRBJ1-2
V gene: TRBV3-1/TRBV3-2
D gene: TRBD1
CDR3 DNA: TGTGCCAGCAGCCAAGAACAGGGGGGCTATGGCTACACCTTC
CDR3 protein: CASSQEQGGYGYTF

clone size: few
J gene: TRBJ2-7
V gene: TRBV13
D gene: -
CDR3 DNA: TGTGCCAGCAGCTTAGCCAGGGACTCCTACGAGCAGTACTTC
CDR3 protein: CASSLARDSYEQYF

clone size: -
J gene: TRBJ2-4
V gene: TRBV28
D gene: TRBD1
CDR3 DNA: TGTGCCAGCAGTCCCCGACAGGGTAGAGCCAAAAACATTCAGTACTTC
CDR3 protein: CASSPRQGRAKNIQYF

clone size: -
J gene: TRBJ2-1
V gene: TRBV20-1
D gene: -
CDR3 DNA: TGCAGTGCCAGTACTAGAGCCTACAATGAGCAGTTCTTC
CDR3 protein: CSASTRAYNEQFF

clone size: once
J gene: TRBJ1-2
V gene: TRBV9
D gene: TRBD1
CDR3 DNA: TGTGCCAGCAGCGCGGGGACAGGGGGCGCCGGATATGGCTACACCTTC
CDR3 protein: CASSAGTGGAGYGYTF

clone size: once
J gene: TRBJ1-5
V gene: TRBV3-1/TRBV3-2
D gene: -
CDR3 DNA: TGTGCCAGCAGCCAAGACACAAACCAGCCCCAGCATTTT
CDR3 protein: CASSQDTNQPQHF

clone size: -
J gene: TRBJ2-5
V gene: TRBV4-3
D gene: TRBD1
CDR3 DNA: TGCGCCAGCAGCCAAGGGCAGGGGGCCCAAGAGACCCAGTACTTC
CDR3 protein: CASSQGQGAQETQYF

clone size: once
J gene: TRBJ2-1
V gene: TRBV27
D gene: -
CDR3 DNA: TGTGCCAGCAGTTTATCGGGGAGGAGTAATGAGCAGTTCTTC
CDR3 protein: CASSLSGRSNEQFF

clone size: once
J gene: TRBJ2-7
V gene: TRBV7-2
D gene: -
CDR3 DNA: TGTGCCAGCAGCCCTGCGACAGGATCCTACGAGCAGTACTTC
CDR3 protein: CASSPATGSYEQYF

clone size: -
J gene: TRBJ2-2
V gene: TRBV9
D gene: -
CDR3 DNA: TGTGCCAGCAGCTCCCCGGAGGGGCGGACGTGGCACACCGGGGAGCTGTTTTTT
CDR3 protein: CASSSPEGRTWHTGELFF

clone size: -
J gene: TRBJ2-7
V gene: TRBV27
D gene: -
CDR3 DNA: TGTGCCAGCAGTTTATTAAGGGGAACCTACGAGCAGTACTTC
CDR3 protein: CASSLLRGTYEQYF

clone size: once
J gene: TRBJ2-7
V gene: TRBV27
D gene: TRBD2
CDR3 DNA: TGTGCCAGCAGTTTATCAACTAGCGGGGTCTACGAGCAGTACTTC
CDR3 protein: CASSLSTSGVYEQYF

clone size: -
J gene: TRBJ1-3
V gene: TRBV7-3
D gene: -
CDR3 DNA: TGTGCCAGCAGCTCGGACAGCTCTGGAAACACCATATATTTT
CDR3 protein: CASSSDSSGNTIYF

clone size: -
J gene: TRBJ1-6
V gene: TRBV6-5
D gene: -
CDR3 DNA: TGTGCCAGCAGTTACTCGGTCGATAGCAATTCACCCCTCCACTTT
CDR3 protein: CASSYSVDSNSPLHF

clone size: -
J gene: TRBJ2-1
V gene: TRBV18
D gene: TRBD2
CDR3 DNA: TGTGCCAGCTCACCGCTAGCGGGGGGGCCGGGCAATGAGCAGTTCTTC
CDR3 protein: CASSPLAGGPGNEQFF

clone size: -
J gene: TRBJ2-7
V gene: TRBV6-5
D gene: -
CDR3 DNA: TGTGCCAGCAGCTCCCGTGATAGCAGCGAGCAGTACTTC
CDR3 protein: CASSSRDSSEQYF

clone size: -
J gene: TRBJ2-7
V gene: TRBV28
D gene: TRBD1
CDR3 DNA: TGTGCCAGCAGACGGGGACAGGGGGCGTACGAGCAGTACTTC
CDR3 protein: CASRRGQGAYEQYF

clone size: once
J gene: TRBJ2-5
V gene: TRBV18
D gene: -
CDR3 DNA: TGTGCCAGCTCTGGCTTGTTGGCGGGAGAGACCCAGTACTTC
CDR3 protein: CASSGLLAGETQYF

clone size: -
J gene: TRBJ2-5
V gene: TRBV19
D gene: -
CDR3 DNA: TGTGCCAGTAGTATGGGGGGACTCCAAGAGACCCAGTACTTC
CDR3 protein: CASSMGGLQETQYF

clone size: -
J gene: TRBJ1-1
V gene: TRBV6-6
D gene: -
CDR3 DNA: TGTGCCAGCAGTTATCTGGCAGGGGCTGGAGCTTTCTTT
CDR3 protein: CASSYLAGAGAFF

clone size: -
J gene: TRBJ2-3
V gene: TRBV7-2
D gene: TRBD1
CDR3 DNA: TGTGCCAGCAGCTCTCGACAGGGGATTAACACAGATACGCAGTATTTT
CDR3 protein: CASSSRQGINTDTQYF

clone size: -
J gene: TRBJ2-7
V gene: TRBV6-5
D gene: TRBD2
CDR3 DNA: TGTGCCAGCAGCAAGCGGGAGGGCGACGAGCAGTACTTC
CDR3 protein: CASSKREGDEQYF

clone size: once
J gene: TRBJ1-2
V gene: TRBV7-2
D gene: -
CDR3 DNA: TGTGCCAGCAGCCGAGGCAGATCCGATGGCTACACCTTC
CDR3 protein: CASSRGRSDGYTF

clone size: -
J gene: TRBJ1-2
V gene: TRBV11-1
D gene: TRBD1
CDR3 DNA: TGTGCCAGCAGCCCATCGACAGGGGCTAACTATGGCTACACCTTC
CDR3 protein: CASSPSTGANYGYTF